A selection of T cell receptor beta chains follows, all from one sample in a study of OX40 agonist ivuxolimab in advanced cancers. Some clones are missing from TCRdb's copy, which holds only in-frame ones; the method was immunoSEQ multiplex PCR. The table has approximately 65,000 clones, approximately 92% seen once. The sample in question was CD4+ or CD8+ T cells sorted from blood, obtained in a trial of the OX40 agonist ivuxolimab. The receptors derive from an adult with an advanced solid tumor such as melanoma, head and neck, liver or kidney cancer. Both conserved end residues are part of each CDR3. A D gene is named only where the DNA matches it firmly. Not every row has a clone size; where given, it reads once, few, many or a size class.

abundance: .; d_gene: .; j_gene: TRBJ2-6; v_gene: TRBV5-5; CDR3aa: CASSLTGSAGANVLTF; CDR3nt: TGTGCCAGCAGCTTAACAGGTTCAGCTGGGGCCAACGTCCTGACTTTC
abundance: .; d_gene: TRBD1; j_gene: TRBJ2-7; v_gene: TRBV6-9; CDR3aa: CASSYSRDRVYEQYF; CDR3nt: TGTGCCAGCAGTTACTCTAGGGACAGGGTCTACGAGCAGTACTTC
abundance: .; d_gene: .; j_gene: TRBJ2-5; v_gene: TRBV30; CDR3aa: CAWSLQGRETQYF; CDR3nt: TGTGCCTGGAGTCTCCAGGGAAGGGAGACCCAGTACTTC
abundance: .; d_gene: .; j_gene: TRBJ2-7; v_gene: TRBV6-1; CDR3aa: CASSERGYEQYF; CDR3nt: TGTGCCAGCAGTGAAAGGGGATACGAGCAGTACTTC
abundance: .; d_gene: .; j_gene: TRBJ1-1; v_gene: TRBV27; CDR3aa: CASSLFPVMNTEAFF; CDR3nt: TGTGCCAGCAGTTTATTCCCAGTTATGAACACTGAAGCTTTCTTT
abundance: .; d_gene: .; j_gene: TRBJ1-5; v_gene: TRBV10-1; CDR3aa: CASSSLRYSNQPQHF; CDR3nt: TGCGCCAGCAGCTCGCTCCGGTACAGCAATCAGCCCCAGCATTTT
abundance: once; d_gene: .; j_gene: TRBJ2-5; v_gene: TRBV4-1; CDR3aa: CASSQEGETQYF; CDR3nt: TGCGCCAGCAGCCAAGAAGGAGAGACCCAGTACTTC
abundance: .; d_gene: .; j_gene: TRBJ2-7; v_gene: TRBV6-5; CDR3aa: CASSEQGYEQYF; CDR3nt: TGTGCCAGCAGCGAACAGGGTTACGAGCAGTACTTC
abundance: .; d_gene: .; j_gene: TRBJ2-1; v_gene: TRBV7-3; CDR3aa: CASSLQVRAMGSEQFF; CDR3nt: TGTGCCAGCAGCTTACAGGTCAGGGCCATGGGGAGTGAGCAGTTCTTC
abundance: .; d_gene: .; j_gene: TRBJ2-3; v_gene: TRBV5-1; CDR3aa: CASSLAPGGNTQYF; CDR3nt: TGCGCCAGCAGCTTGGCCCCAGGCGGGAATACGCAGTATTTT
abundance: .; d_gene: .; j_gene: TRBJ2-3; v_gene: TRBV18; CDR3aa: CASIPGLSTDTQYF; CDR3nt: TGTGCCAGCATTCCGGGACTCAGCACAGATACGCAGTATTTT